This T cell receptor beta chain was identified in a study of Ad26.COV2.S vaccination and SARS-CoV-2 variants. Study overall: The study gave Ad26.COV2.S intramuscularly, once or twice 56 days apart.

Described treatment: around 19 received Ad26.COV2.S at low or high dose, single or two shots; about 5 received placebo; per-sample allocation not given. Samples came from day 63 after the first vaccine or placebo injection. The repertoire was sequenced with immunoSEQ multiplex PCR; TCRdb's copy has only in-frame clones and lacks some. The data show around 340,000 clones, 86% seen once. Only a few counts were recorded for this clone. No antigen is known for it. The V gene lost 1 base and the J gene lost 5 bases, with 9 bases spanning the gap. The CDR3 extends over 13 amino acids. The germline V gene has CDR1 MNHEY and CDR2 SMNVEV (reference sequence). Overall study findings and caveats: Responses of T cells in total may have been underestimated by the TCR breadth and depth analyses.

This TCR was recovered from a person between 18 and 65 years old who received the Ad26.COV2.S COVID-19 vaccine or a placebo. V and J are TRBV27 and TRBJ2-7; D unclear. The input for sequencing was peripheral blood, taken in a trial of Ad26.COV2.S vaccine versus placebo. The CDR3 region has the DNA TGTGCCAGCAGTTTATGGTTAGGGAACGAGCAGTACTTC. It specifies CASSLWLGNEQYF.